One sample yielded the 10 T cell receptor beta chains listed below, sequenced in a study of T cell changes during pregnancy in multiple sclerosis (dated by TCRdb to between 2018 and 2021). To prepare the library, the immunoSEQ multiplex PCR assay was applied. TCRdb took this table from immuneACCESS and kept in-frame rearrangements with V and J called. Such tables lack part of the clones; where checked against another copy, unresolved V genes explain under half of the gap, and the rest is unexplained. The sample yields approximately 79,000 clones; about 94% were counted once. Around 0.75% of the sample is held by the ten biggest clonotypes. Source: peripheral blood, taken in the second trimester of pregnancy. Source of these receptors: a female donor in good health, enrolled as a control in a pregnancy study.

The sample holds a few counts of this clone. The chain links TRBV6-4 to TRBJ2-5; D is possibly TRBD1 (6 bases). The CDR3 loop spans 16 amino acids. CDR1 MRHNA and CDR2 SNTAGT come from the germline V gene. Trimming took 3 bases from V and 1 from J, leaving 15 bases between them. CDR3 in DNA: TGTGCCAGCAGTGAAAAAGGGGGAGACGGCCAAGAGACCCAGTACTTC. It specifies CASSEKGGDGQETQYF.

This rearrangement joins TRBV7-8 to TRBJ1-2; 9 bases match TRBD1. CDR1 is SGHVS, CDR2 FQNEAQ, per germline. Trimming cost V 1 base and J 6 bases; bases outside gene matches: 6. This CDR3 has 15 amino acids. This CDR3 reads CASSLGRDRVDGYTF. In DNA, the CDR3 is TGTGCCAGCAGCTTAGGGCGGGACAGGGTGGATGGCTACACCTTC.

The rearrangement uses TRBV29-1 and TRBJ2-2; 7 bases fit TRBD1. The CDR3 is 15 residues long. Per the germline V gene, CDR1 is SQVTM and CDR2 is ANQGSEA. Trimming cost V 4 bases and J 5 bases; bases outside gene matches: 10. The CDR3 sequence is CSVVAPGGYTGELFF. The CDR3 DNA reads as TGCAGCGTTGTCGCCCCAGGGGGATATACCGGGGAGCTGTTTTTT.

This rearrangement joins TRBV7-3 to TRBJ2-5, with 8 bases that match TRBD1. With V trimmed by 2 bases and J by 6 bases, 8 bases remained unmatched. CDR3 length: 15 residues. Germline CDR1 is SGHTA and CDR2 is FQGTGA. The chain's CDR3 is CASSLQAGGAQTQYF. In nucleotides, the CDR3 is TGTGCCAGCAGCTTACAGGCAGGGGGCGCTCAGACCCAGTACTTC.

This chain connects TRBV6-5 to TRBJ1-6; TRBD1 might be the D (5 bases). The CDR3 consists of 14 residues. Germline V gene lookup returns CDR1 MNHEY and CDR2 SVGAGI. The V and J ends lost 4 bases and 9 bases respectively, with 13 bases between them. The CDR3 spells CASSSRSQGSPLHF. CDR3 in DNA: TGTGCCAGCAGTTCCAGGAGCCAGGGTTCACCCCTCCACTTT.

The chain is built from TRBV4-3 and TRBJ2-3; 12 bases agree with TRBD2. Trimming removed 4 bases from V and 0 bases from J; junction bases left unmatched: 8. This CDR3 is 18 amino acids long. Germline CDR1 reads LGHNA; CDR2 reads YSLEER. The CDR3 DNA reads TGCGCCAGCAGCCTACTAGCGGGGGGCGTTGGGAGCACAGATACGCAGTATTTT. Protein product: CASSLLAGGVGSTDTQYF.

This rearrangement joins TRBV21-1 to TRBJ1-6. TRBV21-1 is tagged as a pseudogene. This CDR3 spans 16 amino acids. CDR3 region: CASRVEKSSYNSPLHF. CDR3 in DNA: TGTGCCAGCCGGGTCGAAAAGAGCTCCTATAATTCACCCCTCCACTTT.

This clone came up a few times. J is TRBJ2-7 and V is TRBV7-9; the D gene is possibly TRBD1 (6 bases). CDR1 SEHNR and CDR2 FQNEAQ come from the germline V gene (reference sequence). Trimming stripped 1 base from V and 6 bases from J, with 13 bases between. CDR3 length: 14 residues. The CDR3 region is CASSLVGTMVEQYF. The DNA for the CDR3 is TGTGCCAGCAGCTTAGTCGGGACAATGGTCGAGCAGTACTTC.

This chain joins TRBV7-2 and TRBJ1-2, with D possibly being TRBD1 (6 bases). V lost 2 bases, J lost 5 bases, and 15 bases lay in between. This CDR3 region has 15 residues. Germline V gives CDR1 SGHTA, CDR2 FQGNSA. CDR3 bases: TGTGCCAGCAGCTTAAACTTTGCAGGGGCTTATGGCTACACCTTC. Translating it yields CASSLNFAGAYGYTF. The entire variable domain, with the rest obtained from reference TRBV7-2 and TRBJ1-2, is as follows: GAGVSQSPSNKVTEKGKDVELRCDPISGHTALYWYRQSLGQGLEFLIYFQGNSAPDKSGLPSDRFSAERTGGSVSTLTIQRTQQEDSAVYLCASSLNFAGAYGYTFGSGTRLTVV.

This clone was observed a single time. The rearrangement uses TRBV4-1 and TRBJ2-5; D is unclear. Germline V gene data show CDR1 as MGHRA and CDR2 as YSYEKL. The CDR3 is 17 residues long. V was shortened by 1 base and J by 1 base, with 16 bases between the two germline ends. The CDR3 coding sequence is TGCGCCAGCAGCCAAGTTTTCGATCCGATACTCCAAGAGACCCAGTACTTC. Protein: CASSQVFDPILQETQYF.